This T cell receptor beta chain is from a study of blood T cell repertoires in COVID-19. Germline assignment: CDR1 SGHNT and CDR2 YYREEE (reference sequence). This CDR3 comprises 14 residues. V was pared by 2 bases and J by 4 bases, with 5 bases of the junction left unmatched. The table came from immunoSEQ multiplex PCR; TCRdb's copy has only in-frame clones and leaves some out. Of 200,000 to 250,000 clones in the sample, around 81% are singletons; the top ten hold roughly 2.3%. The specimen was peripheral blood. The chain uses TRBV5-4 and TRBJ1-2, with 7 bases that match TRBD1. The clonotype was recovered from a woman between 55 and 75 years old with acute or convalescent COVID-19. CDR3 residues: CASSFRQGVYGYTF. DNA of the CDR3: TGTGCCAGCAGCTTCCGACAGGGTGTCTATGGCTACACCTTC.